Shown below are 19 T cell receptor beta chains from a single sample sequenced in a study of spatial heterogeneity in lung cancer. Whole-study findings and limits: Within tumors, counts of expanded alpha and beta TCRs tracked tumor mutation counts.

Time point in this sample: sample taken at primary tumor resection. TCRdb re-called the 5' RACE reads with MiXCR, one entry per CDR3 protein. The data hold about 12,000 distinct CDR3 sequences, with about 5% observed a single time. The antigens these receptors bind are not known. Here the sequenced sample was lung tumor tissue, taken at surgery. The source is a male donor with early-stage non-small cell lung cancer.

This clonotype has ten or more counts. This chain connects TRBV7-8 to TRBJ2-1; 7 bases are a match to TRBD1. Germline V gene data show CDR1 as SGHVS and CDR2 as FQNEAQ. The CDR3 is made up of 14 amino acids. The V segment lost 1 base and the J segment 4 bases; nucleotides outside the gene matches: 1. CDR3 sequence (DNA): TGTGCCAGCAGCTTAGGGGACAGATACAATGAGCAGTTCTTC. As protein: CASSLGDRYNEQFF.

This clonotype has at least ten counts. The chain has TRBV6-1 and TRBJ2-7, with D uncertain. The CDR3 has 10 residues. The germline V gene encodes CDR1 MNHNS and CDR2 SASEGT. The CDR3 region is CASSERSVHV. The CDR3 bases are TGTGCCAGCAGTGAACGAAGTGTTCACGTC.

This clonotype was observed at least ten times. The rearrangement links TRBV6-2 or TRBV6-3 to TRBJ2-5; 7 positions agree with TRBD2. Losses at the gene ends were 3 bases for V and 6 bases for J; bases not matched to a gene: 4. Germline V lookup: CDR1 MNHEY, CDR2 SVGEGT. This CDR3 is 13 amino acids long. CDR3 DNA: TGTGCCAGCAGTTATGGGGGGGTGAAGACCCAGTACTTC. Translation gives CASSYGGVKTQYF.

This clonotype appeared many times. This chain joins TRBV24-1 and TRBJ2-2; D is unclear. This CDR3 has 12 residues. The V and J ends lost 9 bases and 6 bases respectively, with 10 bases between them. CDR1 and CDR2 from the germline V gene are KGHDR and SFDVKD. CDR3 region: CATLGFSGELFF. The CDR3 bases are TGTGCCACCCTAGGGTTTTCCGGGGAGCTGTTTTTT.

This clonotype was seen ten or more times. The chain carries TRBV7-3 and TRBJ2-1; D gene ambiguous. V lost 5 bases, J lost 3 bases, and 17 bases lay in between. The CDR3 totals 16 residues. Germline loops: CDR1 SGHTA, CDR2 FQGTGA. CDR3 in DNA: TGTGCCAGCAGCCCTCCTCAGGCCAGCGACTACAATGAGCAGTTCTTC. Translation: CASSPPQASDYNEQFF.

There are many counts of this clonotype. This chain connects TRBV6-2 or TRBV6-3 to TRBJ2-3; no clear D gene. CDR3 length: 12 residues. Germline-derived CDR1 and CDR2 are MNHEY and SVGEGT. V lost 5 bases to trimming and J lost 5 bases, with 8 bases between them. The CDR3 here is CASSGRGDTQYF. CDR3 coding DNA: TGTGCCAGCAGTGGGCGCGGAGATACGCAGTATTTT.

This clonotype showed up many times. This chain links TRBV7-2 with TRBJ2-3; 12 nucleotides line up with TRBD2. This CDR3 region has 15 residues. The germline CDR1 and CDR2 sequences are SGHTA and FQGNSA. Losses at the gene ends were 8 bases for V and 3 bases for J; bases not matched to a gene: 6. CDR3 coding DNA: TGTGCCAGCGGGCTAGCGGGAGGGCGAACAGATACGCAGTATTTT. It specifies CASGLAGGRTDTQYF.

This clonotype was counted ten times or more. This chain uses TRBV19 with TRBJ2-2, with a tentative D call TRBD2 (5 bases). Germline V gives CDR1 LNHDA, CDR2 SQIVND (reference sequence). The CDR3 sequence is 15 residues long. Deletions cut 9 bases from V and 5 bases from J, with 19 bases between. The CDR3 DNA is TGTGCCAGCACGGTGGGCCCGGGAAAAACCGGGGAGCTGTTTTTT. It translates to CASTVGPGKTGELFF. Complete variable domain (other parts from reference TRBV19 and TRBJ2-2): DGGITQSPKYLFRKEGQNVTLSCEQNLNHDAMYWYRQDPGQGLRLIYYSQIVNDFQKGDIAEGYSVSREKKESFPLTVTSAQKNPTAFYLCASTVGPGKTGELFFGEGSRLTVL.

This clonotype was seen at least ten times. This chain links TRBV4-2 with TRBJ2-1; 13 bases are shared with TRBD2. Germline-derived CDR1 and CDR2 are LGHNA and YNFKEQ. The CDR3 is 16 residues long. The V segment lost 1 base and the J segment 7 bases; nucleotides outside the gene matches: 4. The CDR3 DNA reads TGTGCCAGCAGCCAAGGGACTAGCGGGGGCCAGAATGAGCAGTTCTTC. Translation gives CASSQGTSGGQNEQFF.

The chain carries TRBV7-8 and TRBJ2-2; D remains unclear. Deletions cut 0 bases from V and 7 bases from J, with 0 bases between. Looked up from germline, CDR1 is SGHVS and CDR2 is FQNEAQ. CDR3 length: 11 residues. The CDR3 loop reads CASSLAGELFF. CDR3 DNA: TGTGCCAGCAGCTTAGCCGGGGAGCTGTTTTTT.

This clonotype was recorded at least ten times. The chain uses TRBV5-1 and TRBJ1-1, with D possibly being TRBD1 (6 bases). This CDR3 spans 15 amino acids. Looked up from germline, CDR1 is SGHRS and CDR2 is YFSETQ. The V end was cut by 2 bases, the J end by 2 bases, with 13 bases between. The CDR3 here is CASSFRGGGNTEAFF. DNA of the CDR3: TGCGCCAGCAGCTTCAGAGGGGGAGGAAACACTGAAGCTTTCTTT.

In its sample, this clonotype was seen many times. The V and J genes are TRBV7-2 and TRBJ2-7, with 10 positions matching TRBD2. The CDR3 covers 15 residues. Germline CDR1 reads SGHTA; CDR2 reads FQGNSA. Trimming at V came to 7 bases and at J to 9 bases, leaving 15 bases not matched to a gene. CDR3 sequence (DNA): TGTGCCAGCACCCTGGGTGGAGCGGGGGGGCTCGGGCAGTACTTC. Residues: CASTLGGAGGLGQYF.

This clonotype was detected many times. The chain combines TRBV20-1 with TRBJ1-2, with D possibly matching TRBD1 (5 bases). V lost 2 bases and J 6 bases, leaving 13 bases between the germline ends. The V gene's germline CDR1 is DFQATT and CDR2 SNEGSKA (reference sequence). CDR3 length: 13 amino acids. The CDR3 nucleotides read TGCAGTGCTAGAATTCTCAGGGAGAATGGCTACACCTTC. Translating it yields CSARILRENGYTF.

There are many counts of this clonotype. V gene TRBV24-1 combines with J gene TRBJ2-7; a possible D gene is TRBD1 (6 bases). Germline CDR1 reads KGHDR; CDR2 reads SFDVKD. V was clipped by 4 bases and J by 5 bases, with 17 bases between them. CDR3 length: 15 residues. The CDR3 nucleotides read TGTGCCACCAGTGACTCAGTGCCAGGGGTCGACGAGCAGTACGTC. Translating gives CATSDSVPGVDEQYV.

This clonotype is deemed medium-sized. The rearrangement links TRBV7-9 to TRBJ1-1, with TRBD1 matching 8 bases. Germline V gene sequence: CDR1 SEHNR, CDR2 FQNEAQ (reference sequence). The J segment lost 8 bases and the V segment lost 1 base, leaving 12 bases of the junction unmatched. The CDR3 covers 16 residues. DNA for the CDR3: TGTGCCAGCAGCTTAGGGCAGGGGGCGAAGGGTAGAGAAGCTTTCTTT. Its translation: CASSLGQGAKGREAFF.

At least ten counts were recorded for this clonotype. The gene calls are TRBV11-3 and TRBJ2-5, with 12 bases identical to TRBD2. The ends lost 3 bases at V and 6 bases at J; junction bases unmatched: 11. The germline CDR1 and CDR2 sequences are SGHNT and YENEEA. The CDR3 runs 17 residues. The CDR3 DNA is TGTGCCAGCAGCTTCGCCTCTAGCGGGGGGGCCACGAAGACCCAGTACTTC. Protein sequence: CASSFASSGGATKTQYF.

This clonotype has ten or more counts. The rearrangement joins TRBV28 to TRBJ2-7; weak D call: TRBD2 (5 bases). With 8 bases removed from V and 7 bases from J, the gap between germline ends came to 15 bases. Per germline, CDR1 MDHEN and CDR2 SYDVKM. CDR3 length: 12 residues. The CDR3 DNA follows: TGTGCCAGCCGAAACGGGGTGGGGGAGCAGTACGTC. Protein: CASRNGVGEQYV.

This clonotype is termed medium-sized. J is TRBJ1-2 and V is TRBV7-8; a possible D gene is TRBD1 (6 bases). The germline CDR1 and CDR2 sequences are SGHVS and FQNEAQ. This CDR3 has 16 amino acids. Trimming took off 5 bases at V and 5 bases at J, with 21 bases between the two ends. In DNA, the CDR3 is TGTGCCAGCAGCCTGGGGGGAGGGGGTAATGGTTATGGCTACACCTTC. It specifies CASSLGGGGNGYGYTF.

In its sample, this clonotype was seen many times. V gene TRBV18 combines with J gene TRBJ2-1; possibly TRBD2 for D (6 bases). Germline V gene sequence: CDR1 KGHSH, CDR2 LQKENI. The CDR3 has 15 amino acids. Deletions cut 1 base from V and 9 bases from J, with 16 bases between. The CDR3, as DNA: TGTGCCAGCTCACCACTCCCGTCCTTCGGGGGTGAGCAGTTCTTC. Its translation: CASSPLPSFGGEQFF.